The present T cell receptor (beta chain) was sequenced within a study of blood T cell repertoires in COVID-19. Study summary: Sample material is recorded as cDNA or gDNA derived from T cells, B-cell-depleted T cells, or PBMCs.

Clinical history reported by participants formed the basis on which cohorts were assigned. In the original workflow: How many nucleated cells were present was estimated from reference gene primer amplification. Measured with immunoSEQ multiplex PCR; TCRdb has only the in-frame clones, and not every one. Clone size and V and J calls were adopted from that table, with D and trimming inferred from the DNA. The sample includes fewer than 350,000 clones, approximately 85% of them seen just once. Germline CDR1 is MGHRA and CDR2 is YSYEKL. This CDR3 has 16 amino acids. Trimming shortened V by 4 bases and J by 4 bases, and 20 bases separated the two germline ends.

This clonotype was obtained from a man between 25 and 39 years old who had recovered from COVID-19. The genes are TRBV4-1 and TRBJ2-7, with a tentative D call TRBD1 (5 bases). The sequencing sample was made of PBMCs or T cells enriched from blood (not recorded which). The CDR3 DNA is TGCGCCAGCAGCCTTGGTCAGGGTTCGATGACTTACGAGCAGTACTTC. This codes for CASSLGQGSMTYEQYF.